Each of the 31 T cell receptor beta chains below was sequenced from the same sample in a study of T-cell reconstitution after alpha-beta-depleted transplantation in children. The TCRbeta library was prepared with unique molecular identifiers. A single record per CDR3 protein comes from TCRdb applying MiXCR to the PCR reads. The sample yields about 830,000 distinct CDR3 sequences, 15% to 20% seen once. The starting material was PBMCs, mostly from graft donor cells, obtained 360 days after TCRalphabeta/CD19-depleted stem cell transplant. These receptors were obtained from a male patient younger than 18 who had a stem cell transplant for acute lymphoblastic leukemia, so the T cells may come from the graft donor.

This clonotype turned up a few times. The chain uses TRBV29-1 and TRBJ2-5; no firm D call. Germline values: CDR1 SQVTM, CDR2 ANQGSEA. This CDR3 contains 12 residues. V shed 1 base and J shed 4 bases, with 7 bases lying between them. The chain's CDR3 is CSVEVRRETQYF. The CDR3 region has the DNA TGCAGCGTTGAAGTTCGGCGAGAGACCCAGTACTTC.

The chain joins TRBV5-1 to TRBJ2-2; D gene uncertain. The CDR3 runs to 16 residues. V shed 3 bases and J shed 0 bases, with 12 bases lying between them. The V gene's germline CDR1 is SGHRS and CDR2 YFSETQ. The CDR3 sequence: CASSWTQLPNTGELFF. DNA for the CDR3: TGCGCCAGCAGCTGGACCCAGCTACCGAACACCGGGGAGCTGTTTTTT.

This clonotype occurred a few times. V is TRBV9 and J is TRBJ2-7; 9 nucleotides agree with TRBD1. Germline assignment: CDR1 SGDLS and CDR2 YYNGEE. V gave up 3 bases and J gave up 6 bases; unmatched junction bases: 7. There are 14 residues in the CDR3. In DNA form, the CDR3 reads TGTGCCAGCAGCGCCGGGACAGGGCTCTCCGAGCAGTACTTC. Its protein is CASSAGTGLSEQYF.

This clonotype has ten or more counts. J is TRBJ2-7 and V is TRBV20-1, with 8 nucleotides matching TRBD1. The CDR3 is 13 residues long. Trimming at V came to 2 bases and at J to 5 bases, leaving 5 bases not matched to a gene. Germline-derived CDR1 and CDR2 are DFQATT and SNEGSKA (reference sequence). The CDR3 loop is CSARPGGLHEQYF. For the CDR3, the DNA is TGCAGTGCTAGACCAGGGGGCCTTCACGAGCAGTACTTC.

This clonotype was seen a few times. This chain uses TRBV12-3 or TRBV12-4 with TRBJ2-7; D not certain. This CDR3 comprises 13 residues. Trimming left V 5 bases short and J 3 bases short, with 11 bases between. The CDR3 region has the DNA TGTGCCAGCAGTCCAATCGGTGTCTACGAGCAGTACTTC. Protein: CASSPIGVYEQYF.

This chain connects TRBV4-1 to TRBJ2-2; D not resolved. The CDR3 totals 16 residues. Germline CDR1 reads MGHRA; CDR2 reads YSYEKL. V lost 5 bases and J lost 7, with 20 bases in between. Here the CDR3 reads CASSESRREWGGELFF. In DNA form, the CDR3 reads TGCGCCAGCAGCGAGAGTCGTAGGGAATGGGGCGGGGAGCTGTTTTTT.

This clonotype has a handful of counts. V usage is TRBV12-3 or TRBV12-4 and J usage is TRBJ1-5, with D possibly TRBD1 on 5 matching bases. With 5 bases removed from V and 9 bases from J, the gap between germline ends came to 11 bases. There are 12 residues in the CDR3. Here the CDR3 DNA reads TGTGCCAGCAGTGTTCAGGGTTGGCCCCAGCATTTT. Protein sequence: CASSVQGWPQHF.

The chain has TRBV9 and TRBJ2-3, with a weak D call TRBD1 (6 bases). Germline CDR1 SGDLS, CDR2 YYNGEE. The CDR3 covers 15 residues. V was cut by 3 bases and J by 3 bases, with 14 bases left in between. This chain's CDR3 is CASSEGVTVTDTQYF. The CDR3, as DNA: TGTGCCAGCAGCGAGGGGGTAACAGTGACAGATACGCAGTATTTT.

The J gene is TRBJ2-5, the V gene TRBV9, with 9 bases identical to TRBD1. This CDR3 has 17 amino acids. V gave up 0 bases and J gave up 1 base; unmatched junction bases: 7. In germline, CDR1 is SGDLS, CDR2 YYNGEE. The chain's CDR3 is CASSVGGTGIFQETQYF. The CDR3 region has the DNA TGTGCCAGCAGCGTAGGGGGGACAGGGATATTCCAAGAGACCCAGTACTTC.

The chain has TRBV13 and TRBJ1-2; 8 bases are shared with TRBD1. Germline CDR1 reads PRHDT; CDR2 reads FYEKMQ (reference sequence). This CDR3 contains 14 residues. Losses at the gene ends were 1 base for V and 6 bases for J; bases not matched to a gene: 4. The CDR3: CASSLESGGHGYTF. DNA for the CDR3: TGTGCCAGCAGCTTAGAATCAGGGGGCCATGGCTACACCTTC.

J is TRBJ2-3 and V is TRBV6-6, with D unclear. Trimming pared 4 bases from V and 4 bases from J, leaving 9 bases between. Per the germline V gene, CDR1 is MNHNY and CDR2 is SVGAGI (reference sequence). This CDR3 has 13 amino acids. CDR3 DNA: TGTGCCAGCAGTTCCGTTTGGGCAGATACGCAGTATTTT. This translates into CASSSVWADTQYF.

Regarding this clonotype: This may come from a read error, since a much larger clone is one base off. The J gene is TRBJ2-3, the V gene TRBV7-8, with unresolved D. The CDR3 contains 16 residues. Germline assignment: CDR1 SGHVS and CDR2 FQNEAQ. CDR3 sequence reads: CVSSLLEFGLTDTQYF. CDR3 coding DNA: TGTGTCAGCAGCTTACTTGAGTTTGGGCTGACAGATACGCAGTATTTT.

The V call is TRBV4-1, the J call TRBJ2-3, with a tentative D call TRBD1 (6 bases). V was cut by 10 bases and J by 4 bases, with 12 bases left in between. Germline V lookup: CDR1 MGHRA, CDR2 YSYEKL. The CDR3 consists of 12 residues. For the CDR3, the DNA is TGCGCCACAAAAGGGGGTCCAGATACGCAGTATTTT. Its translation is CATKGGPDTQYF.

This clonotype showed up just a few times. The chain joins TRBV4-1 to TRBJ1-1; 7 nucleotides align to TRBD1. CDR1 is MGHRA, CDR2 YSYEKL, per germline. The CDR3 is made up of 17 amino acids. After removal of 0 bases from V and 1 base from J, the junction contained 8 bases not matched to a gene. This CDR3 reads CASSQEEGRQGNTEAFF. For the CDR3, the DNA is TGCGCCAGCAGCCAAGAAGAGGGCCGACAGGGGAACACTGAAGCTTTCTTT.

The chain carries TRBV5-1 and TRBJ2-1; 9 positions match TRBD2. CDR1 and CDR2 from the germline V gene are SGHRS and YFSETQ. Germline trimming cut 2 bases from V and 0 bases from J; bases unmatched to any gene: 9. This CDR3 spans 18 amino acids. For the CDR3, the DNA is TGCGCCAGCAGCTTCTATTTAGCGGGAGAGGTCTCCTACAATGAGCAGTTCTTC. Its translation is CASSFYLAGEVSYNEQFF.

The chain is built from TRBV5-1 and TRBJ2-6; tentatively, D is TRBD1 (5 bases). CDR3 size: 17 residues. Germline CDR1 reads SGHRS; CDR2 reads YFSETQ. The germline V and J ends were trimmed by 2 bases and 0 bases, with 12 bases remaining between them. The CDR3 region is CASSFRVTVSGANVLTF. CDR3 sequence (DNA): TGCGCCAGCAGCTTCAGGGTGACCGTCTCTGGGGCCAACGTCCTGACTTTC.

The chain has TRBV20-1 and TRBJ2-7; D not certain. This CDR3 is 13 amino acids long. Germline V gene data show CDR1 as DFQATT and CDR2 as SNEGSKA (reference sequence). Trimming stripped 3 bases from V and 5 bases from J, with 14 bases between. The DNA for the CDR3 is TGCAGTGCTAGCGCGCACGTCCGGAACGAGCAGTACTTC. Encoded protein: CSASAHVRNEQYF.

The chain links TRBV3-1 to TRBJ2-1; D unresolved. Trimming removed 0 bases from V and 7 bases from J, with 13 bases in between. The germline CDR1 and CDR2 sequences are LGHDT and YNNKEL (reference sequence). This CDR3 has 15 amino acids. CDR3 DNA: TGTGCCAGCAGCCAAGAAAGTTGGGCCTTAAATGAGCAGTTCTTC. Its protein is CASSQESWALNEQFF.

V gene TRBV10-3 combines with J gene TRBJ2-4; D might be TRBD2 (7 bases). This CDR3 comprises 16 residues. V dropped 3 bases and J dropped 3 bases, with 15 bases sitting between them. Germline CDR1 reads ENHRY; CDR2 reads SYGVKD. CDR3 protein: CAISDGGGGHKNIQYF. CDR3 bases: TGTGCCATCAGTGACGGTGGGGGGGGGCACAAAAACATTCAGTACTTC.

This clonotype has just a few counts. The gene calls are TRBV7-2 and TRBJ1-6; unclear D gene. V was shortened by 2 bases and J by 6 bases, with 8 bases between the two germline ends. This CDR3 is 14 amino acids long. Germline lookup yields CDR1 SGHTA and CDR2 FQGNSA. CDR3: CASSLFGSNSPLHF. In DNA form, the CDR3 reads TGTGCCAGCAGCTTATTTGGGAGTAATTCACCCCTCCACTTT.

The CDR3 coding sequence is TGTGCCAGCAGTTTTCACGGACTTGCCGGCGAGACCCAGTACTTC. Encoded protein: CASSFHGLAGETQYF. V gene TRBV12-3 or TRBV12-4 combines with J gene TRBJ2-5; TRBD2 might be the D (5 bases). The CDR3 extends over 15 amino acids. The V gene lost 3 bases and the J gene lost 5 bases, with 16 bases spanning the gap.

The genes are TRBV7-6 and TRBJ2-1; 8 bases match TRBD2. The CDR3 is made up of 17 amino acids. Germline V gene lookup returns CDR1 SGHVS and CDR2 FNYEAQ. V trimming: 7 bases; J trimming: 4 bases; junction bases outside the gene matches: 15. CDR3 DNA sequence: TGTGCCAGCACCCCCAAGATGGGTCTAGCGGGTTACAATGAGCAGTTCTTC. This codes for CASTPKMGLAGYNEQFF.

The chain carries TRBV18 and TRBJ2-3; weak D call: TRBD1 (6 bases). The ends were cut back, 6 bases at V and 9 bases at J, with 16 bases in the middle. Germline V lookup: CDR1 KGHSH, CDR2 LQKENI. The CDR3 contains 13 residues. The DNA of the CDR3 is TGTGCCAGCTCCCGAAGACAGGACGTGACGCAGTATTTT. Translating it yields CASSRRQDVTQYF.

This clonotype was found a few times. This chain uses TRBV7-3 with TRBJ2-7; tentative D call: TRBD2 (5 bases). Trimming shortened V by 0 bases and J by 2 bases, and 11 bases separated the two germline ends. The CDR3 loop spans 15 amino acids. Germline V gene data show CDR1 as SGHTA and CDR2 as FQGTGA. The CDR3 bases are TGTGCCAGCAGCTTAACGGGAGTAGCAGCCTACGAGCAGTACTTC. Translated, it gives CASSLTGVAAYEQYF. The full variable domain, in which reference TRBV7-3 and TRBJ2-7 provide the parts outside the CDR3, is GAGVSQTPSNKVTEKGKYVELRCDPISGHTALYWYRQSLGQGPEFLIYFQGTGAADDSGLPNDRFFAVRPEGSVSTLKIQRTERGDSAVYLCASSLTGVAAYEQYFGPGTRLTVT.

The V gene is TRBV5-6, the J gene TRBJ2-7; TRBD1 might be the D (6 bases). Germline-derived CDR1 and CDR2 are SGHDT and YYEEEE. Trimming pared 2 bases from V and 5 bases from J, leaving 17 bases between. The CDR3 is made up of 15 amino acids. The CDR3 spells CASSFQSNRVHEQYF. In DNA form, the CDR3 reads TGTGCCAGCAGCTTCCAATCCAACAGGGTACACGAGCAGTACTTC.

This clonotype was detected only a few times. This rearrangement joins TRBV12-3 or TRBV12-4 to TRBJ2-2, with D hard to call. V lost 2 bases and J lost 0, with 10 bases in between. This CDR3 is 16 amino acids long. CDR3 nucleotides: TGTGCCAGCAGTTTATATGAGAAGGCGAACACCGGGGAGCTGTTTTTT. Protein product: CASSLYEKANTGELFF.

The rearrangement joins TRBV10-3 to TRBJ1-5; D ambiguous. There are 15 residues in the CDR3. Trimming took 4 bases from V and 3 from J, leaving 13 bases between them. CDR1 is ENHRY, CDR2 SYGVKD, per germline. This CDR3 is CAISGTASPNQPQHF. The CDR3 nucleotides are TGTGCCATCAGTGGAACGGCTTCTCCCAATCAGCCCCAGCATTTT.

This clonotype turned up a few times. The chain is built from TRBV7-7 and TRBJ2-1, with TRBD2 matching over 8 bases. Per the germline V gene, CDR1 is SSHAT and CDR2 is FNYEAQ (reference sequence). The V gene end was trimmed by 7 bases and the J gene end by 4 bases; junction bases not matched to a gene: 6. The CDR3 runs 14 residues. This chain's CDR3 is CASKLAVGYNEQFF. The DNA for the CDR3 is TGTGCCAGCAAACTAGCGGTGGGTTACAATGAGCAGTTCTTC. The full variable domain, its missing parts supplied by reference TRBV7-7 and TRBJ2-1, is GAGVSQSPRYKVTKRGQDVTLRCDPISSHATLYWYQQALGQGPEFLTYFNYEAQPDKSGLPSDRFSAERPEGSISTLTIQRTEQRDSAMYRCASKLAVGYNEQFFGPGTRLTVL.

This chain joins TRBV11-2 and TRBJ2-7, with 8 nucleotides matching TRBD1. This CDR3 is 15 amino acids long. Germline V gives CDR1 SGHAT, CDR2 FQNNGV. Trimming removed 3 bases from V and 3 bases from J; junction bases left unmatched: 7. CDR3 residues: CASSFGRGQIYEQYF. The CDR3 region has the DNA TGTGCCAGCAGCTTCGGCAGGGGGCAGATCTACGAGCAGTACTTC.

This chain links TRBV5-1 with TRBJ2-3; 9 bases are shared with TRBD1. Trimming at V came to 2 bases and at J to 4 bases, leaving 5 bases not matched to a gene. Germline lookup yields CDR1 SGHRS and CDR2 YFSETQ. This CDR3 contains 15 residues. The CDR3 loop is CASSFRGQGADTQYF. The CDR3 DNA reads as TGCGCCAGCAGCTTTCGGGGACAGGGAGCAGATACGCAGTATTTT.

This clonotype was observed a handful of times. The genes are TRBV20-1 and TRBJ1-3; D is uncertain. CDR1 and CDR2 from the germline V gene are DFQATT and SNEGSKA (reference sequence). Trimming took off 4 bases at V and 8 bases at J, with 12 bases between the two ends. CDR3 size: 12 residues. The chain's CDR3 is CSAIGRADTIYF. The DNA for the CDR3 is TGCAGTGCTATAGGTAGGGCGGACACCATATATTTT.